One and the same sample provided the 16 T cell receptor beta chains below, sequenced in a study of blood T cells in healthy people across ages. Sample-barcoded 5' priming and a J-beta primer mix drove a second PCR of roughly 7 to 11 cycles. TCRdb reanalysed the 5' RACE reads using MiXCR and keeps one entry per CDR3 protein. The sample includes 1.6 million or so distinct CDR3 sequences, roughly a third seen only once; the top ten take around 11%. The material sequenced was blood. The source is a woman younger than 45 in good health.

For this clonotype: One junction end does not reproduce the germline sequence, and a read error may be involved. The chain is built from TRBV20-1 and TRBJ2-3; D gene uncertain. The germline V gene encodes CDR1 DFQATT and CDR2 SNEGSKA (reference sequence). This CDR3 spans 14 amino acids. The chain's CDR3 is CSARPSRRTDAQYF. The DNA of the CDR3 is TGCAGTGCTAGGCCCTCCCGACGAACAGATGCGCAGTATTTT.

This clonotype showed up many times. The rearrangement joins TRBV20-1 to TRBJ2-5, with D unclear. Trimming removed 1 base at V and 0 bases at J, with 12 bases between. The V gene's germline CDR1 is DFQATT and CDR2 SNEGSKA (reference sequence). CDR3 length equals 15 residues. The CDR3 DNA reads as TGCAGTGCTAGAGGTCTGGACCGGTACCAAGAGACCCAGTACTTC. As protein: CSARGLDRYQETQYF.

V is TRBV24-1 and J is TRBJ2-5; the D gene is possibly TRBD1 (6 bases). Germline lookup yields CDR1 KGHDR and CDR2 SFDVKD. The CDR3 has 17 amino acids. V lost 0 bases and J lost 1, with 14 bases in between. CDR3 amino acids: CATSDLFLGTIQETQYF. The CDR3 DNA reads TGTGCCACCAGTGATTTGTTCTTAGGGACAATCCAAGAGACCCAGTACTTC.

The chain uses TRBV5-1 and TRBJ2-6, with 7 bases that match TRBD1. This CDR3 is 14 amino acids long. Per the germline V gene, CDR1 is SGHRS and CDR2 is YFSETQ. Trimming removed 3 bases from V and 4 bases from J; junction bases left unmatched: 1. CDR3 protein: CASSWGQGANVLTF. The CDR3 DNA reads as TGCGCCAGCAGCTGGGGACAGGGGGCCAACGTCCTGACTTTC.

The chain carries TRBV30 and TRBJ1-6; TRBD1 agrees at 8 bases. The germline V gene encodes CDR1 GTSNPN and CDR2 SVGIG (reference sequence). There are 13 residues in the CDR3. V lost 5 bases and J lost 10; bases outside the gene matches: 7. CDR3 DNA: TGTGCCTGGTCCCAGGGGGCTGGGTCACCCCTCCACTTT. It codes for CAWSQGAGSPLHF. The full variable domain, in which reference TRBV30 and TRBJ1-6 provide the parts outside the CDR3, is SQTIHQWPATLVQPVGSPLSLECTVEGTSNPNLYWYRQAAGRGLQLLFYSVGIGQISSEVPQNLSASRPQDRQFILSSKKLLLSDSGFYLCAWSQGAGSPLHFGNGTRLTVT.

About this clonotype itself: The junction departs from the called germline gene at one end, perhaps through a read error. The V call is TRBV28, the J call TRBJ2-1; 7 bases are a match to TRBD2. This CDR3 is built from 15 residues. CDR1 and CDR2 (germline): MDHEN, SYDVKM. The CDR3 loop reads CASSLAGEVYSEQFF. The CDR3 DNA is TGTGCCAGCAGTTTAGCGGGAGAAGTCTACAGTGAGCAGTTCTTC.

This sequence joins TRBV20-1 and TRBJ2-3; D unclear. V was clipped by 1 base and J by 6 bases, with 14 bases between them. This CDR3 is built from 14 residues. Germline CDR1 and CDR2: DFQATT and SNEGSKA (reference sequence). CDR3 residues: CSARVQLLMDTQYF. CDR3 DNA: TGCAGTGCTAGAGTTCAACTCCTCATGGATACGCAGTATTTT.

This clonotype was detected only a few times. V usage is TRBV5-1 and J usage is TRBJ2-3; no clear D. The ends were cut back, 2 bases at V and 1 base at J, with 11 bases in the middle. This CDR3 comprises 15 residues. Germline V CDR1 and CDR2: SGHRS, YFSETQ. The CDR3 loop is CASSFIGQGTDTQYF. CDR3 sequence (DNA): TGCGCCAGCAGCTTTATCGGCCAGGGCACAGATACGCAGTATTTT.

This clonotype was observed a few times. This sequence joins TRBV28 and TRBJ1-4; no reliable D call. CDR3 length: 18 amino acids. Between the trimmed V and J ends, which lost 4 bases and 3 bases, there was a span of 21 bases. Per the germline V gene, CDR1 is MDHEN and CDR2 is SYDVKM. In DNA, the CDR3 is TGTGCCAGCAGTTCCCGGTTTGTCTTGATCAACGCTAATGAAAAACTGTTTTTT. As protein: CASSSRFVLINANEKLFF. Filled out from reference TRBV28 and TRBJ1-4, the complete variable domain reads DVKVTQSSRYLVKRTGEKVFLECVQDMDHENMFWYRQDPGLGLRLIYFSYDVKMKEKGDIPEGYSVSREKKERFSLILESASTNQTSMYLCASSSRFVLINANEKLFFGSGTQLSVL.

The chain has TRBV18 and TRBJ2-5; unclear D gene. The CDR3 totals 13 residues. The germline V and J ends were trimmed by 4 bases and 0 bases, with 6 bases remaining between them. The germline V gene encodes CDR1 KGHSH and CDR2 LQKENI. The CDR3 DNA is TGTGCCAGCTCACGGACGCACCAAGAGACCCAGTACTTC. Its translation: CASSRTHQETQYF.

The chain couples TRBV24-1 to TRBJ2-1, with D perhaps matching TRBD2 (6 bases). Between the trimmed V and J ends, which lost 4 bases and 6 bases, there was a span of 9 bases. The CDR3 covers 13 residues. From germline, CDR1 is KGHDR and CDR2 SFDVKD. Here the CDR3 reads CATSDAGTNEQFF. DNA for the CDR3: TGTGCCACCAGTGACGCGGGAACCAATGAGCAGTTCTTC.

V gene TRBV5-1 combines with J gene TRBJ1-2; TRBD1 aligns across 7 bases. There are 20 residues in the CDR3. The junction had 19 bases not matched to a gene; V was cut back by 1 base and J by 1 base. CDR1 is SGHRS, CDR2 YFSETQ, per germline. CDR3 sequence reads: CASSLRGHLSGPPVNYGYTF. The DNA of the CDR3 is TGCGCCAGCAGCTTGAGGGGGCACCTATCCGGCCCACCCGTTAACTATGGCTACACCTTC.

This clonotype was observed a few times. The CDR3 region has the DNA TGTGCCAGCAGTTACTCACAGGGGACGGGCGGGGAGCTGTTTTTT. Translation: CASSYSQGTGGELFF. The rearrangement uses TRBV6-5 and TRBJ2-2; 7 bases line up with TRBD1. The V gene end was trimmed by 0 bases and the J gene end by 7 bases; junction bases not matched to a gene: 5. This CDR3 contains 15 residues. Germline V lookup: CDR1 MNHEY, CDR2 SVGAGI.

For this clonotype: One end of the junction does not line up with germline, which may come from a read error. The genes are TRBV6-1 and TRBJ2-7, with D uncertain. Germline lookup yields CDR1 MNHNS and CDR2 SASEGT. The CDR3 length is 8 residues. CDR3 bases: TGTGCCAGCAGTGTCAGAGCTTTC. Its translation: CASSVRAF.

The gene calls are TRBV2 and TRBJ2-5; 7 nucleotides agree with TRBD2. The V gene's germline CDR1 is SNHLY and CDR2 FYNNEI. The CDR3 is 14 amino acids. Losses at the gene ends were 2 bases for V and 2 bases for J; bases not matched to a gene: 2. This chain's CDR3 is CASSEKRGQETQYF. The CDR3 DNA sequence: TGTGCCAGCAGTGAAAAGCGGGGACAAGAGACCCAGTACTTC.

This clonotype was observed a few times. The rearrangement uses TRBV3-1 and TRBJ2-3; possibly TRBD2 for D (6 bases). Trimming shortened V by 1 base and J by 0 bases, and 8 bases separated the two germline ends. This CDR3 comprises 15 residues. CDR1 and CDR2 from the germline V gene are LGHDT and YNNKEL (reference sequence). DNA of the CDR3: TGTGCCAGCAGCCAAGGGGGACTCAGCACAGATACGCAGTATTTT. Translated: CASSQGGLSTDTQYF.